The 16 T cell receptor beta chains below were found in one sample sequenced in a study of cytomegalovirus exposure and HLA in healthy donors. PCR primers comprised 60 Vbeta and 13 Jbeta primers. TCRdb keeps only in-frame clones here, not all; method: immunoSEQ multiplex PCR. The sample has over 150,000 clones; roughly 80% are singletons. The source material was PBMCs. The receptors were sampled from a boy aged 2-15 years in good health and CMV-seronegative.

This CDR3 reads CASSAGNTEAFF. The CDR3 DNA reads TGCGCCAGCAGCGCAGGGAACACTGAAGCTTTCTTT. The genes are TRBV5-1 and TRBJ1-1; D uncertain. CDR3 length: 12 amino acids. V shed 4 bases and J shed 1 base, with 5 bases lying between them. The germline CDR1 and CDR2 sequences are SGHRS and YFSETQ.

In its sample, this clone was seen once. The rearrangement joins TRBV13 to TRBJ1-5; D is ambiguous. CDR1 PRHDT and CDR2 FYEKMQ come from the germline V gene (reference sequence). The CDR3 is 15 amino acids. Trimming took off 3 bases at V and 10 bases at J, with 19 bases between the two ends. CDR3 in amino acids: CASSFREEPFSPQHF. The CDR3, as DNA: TGTGCCAGCAGCTTCCGGGAGGAGCCCTTCAGCCCCCAGCATTTT.

The chain links TRBV30 to TRBJ1-1; 7 bases line up with TRBD1. CDR3 length equals 17 residues. Losses at the gene ends were 0 bases for V and 1 base for J; bases not matched to a gene: 11. Germline V gene sequence: CDR1 GTSNPN, CDR2 SVGIG (reference sequence). CDR3 in amino acids: CAWSVGGTAGQNTEAFF. The CDR3, as DNA: TGTGCCTGGAGTGTAGGGGGGACAGCGGGCCAGAACACTGAAGCTTTCTTT.

This clone was detected once. V and J are TRBV16 and TRBJ1-5; D remains ambiguous. V lost 4 bases and J lost 0, with 13 bases in between. Germline assignment: CDR1 KGHSY and CDR2 FQNENV. This CDR3 is 16 amino acids long. The CDR3 DNA sequence: TGTGCCAGCAGCCTATGGAGGCTTCGTAGCAATCAGCCCCAGCATTTT. This gives the protein CASSLWRLRSNQPQHF.

This chain connects TRBV5-1 to TRBJ2-2; D not resolved. Germline CDR1 reads SGHRS; CDR2 reads YFSETQ. The CDR3 loop spans 15 amino acids. The germline V and J ends were trimmed by 3 bases and 6 bases, with 15 bases remaining between them. The CDR3, as DNA: TGCGCCAGCAGCTCCCTTACTGAGACACCCGGGGAGCTGTTTTTT. This translates into CASSSLTETPGELFF.

This clone has only one observation. The genes are TRBV9 and TRBJ2-7; 9 bases match TRBD1. Trimming took 2 bases from V and 6 from J; bases not matched to a gene: 6. Per germline, CDR1 SGDLS and CDR2 YYNGEE. The CDR3 has 14 residues. CDR3 coding DNA: TGTGCCAGCAGCGTCGCGGGACAGGGTGGCGAGCAGTACTTC. Its translation is CASSVAGQGGEQYF.

The rearrangement links TRBV4-1 to TRBJ2-7, with unresolved D. The CDR3 loop spans 17 amino acids. V was shortened by 0 bases and J by 2 bases, with 17 bases between the two germline ends. CDR1 is MGHRA, CDR2 YSYEKL, per germline. The CDR3: CASSQDRFRQSTYEQYF. The CDR3 DNA reads as TGCGCCAGCAGCCAAGATCGATTCAGACAAAGTACCTACGAGCAGTACTTC.

The chain has TRBV7-2 and TRBJ2-1; 8 positions match TRBD2. CDR3 length: 15 amino acids. J gave up 5 bases and V 1 base, and 4 bases lay outside the gene matches. Germline lookup yields CDR1 SGHTA and CDR2 FQGNSA. In DNA, the CDR3 is TGTGCCAGCAGCTTAGATGCGGGAGGCAACAATGAGCAGTTCTTC. It yields the protein CASSLDAGGNNEQFF. Complete variable domain (other parts from reference TRBV7-2 and TRBJ2-1): GAGVSQSPSNKVTEKGKDVELRCDPISGHTALYWYRQSLGQGLEFLIYFQGNSAPDKSGLPSDRFSAERTGGSVSTLTIQRTQQEDSAVYLCASSLDAGGNNEQFFGPGTRLTVL.

J is TRBJ2-1 and V is TRBV10-3; 8 bases are shared with TRBD2. J gave up 6 bases and V 10 bases, and 11 bases lay outside the gene matches. CDR3 length: 14 residues. In germline, CDR1 is ENHRY, CDR2 SYGVKD. DNA for the CDR3: TGTGCCAGTCGGGAGGGGAGGGCTGGCAATGAGCAGTTCTTC. Its translation is CASREGRAGNEQFF.

V usage is TRBV5-1 and J usage is TRBJ1-2, with D possibly TRBD1 on 5 matching bases. The germline CDR1 and CDR2 sequences are SGHRS and YFSETQ. V was clipped by 0 bases and J by 0 bases, with 12 bases between them. The CDR3 loop spans 16 amino acids. The CDR3 DNA reads TGCGCCAGCAGCTTGGCAGTCGGGGGAGCTAACTATGGCTACACCTTC. This encodes CASSLAVGGANYGYTF.

This chain connects TRBV15 to TRBJ2-4, with 8 bases identical to TRBD2. Per germline, CDR1 LNHNV and CDR2 YYDKDF (reference sequence). V was clipped by 4 bases and J by 0 bases; unmatched bases: 26. The CDR3 runs 23 residues. The CDR3, as DNA: TGTGCCACCAGCACGTCGCTTATTTTAACGGGACTAGGAAATTATTTAGCCAAAAACATTCAGTACTTC. Amino acids: CATSTSLILTGLGNYLAKNIQYF.

This sequence joins TRBV6-1 and TRBJ2-6, with 8 bases that match TRBD1. CDR3 length: 18 residues. The germline gives CDR1 MNHNS, CDR2 SASEGT. Trimming at V came to 2 bases and at J to 2 bases, leaving 8 bases not matched to a gene. The CDR3 bases are TGTGCCAGCAGTGAATTTTCGGCAGGGGGCACTGGGGCCAACGTCCTGACTTTC. Its translation is CASSEFSAGGTGANVLTF.

V and J are TRBV15 and TRBJ2-3, with TRBD2 matching 9 bases. Germline V gene data show CDR1 as LNHNV and CDR2 as YYDKDF (reference sequence). The CDR3 is made up of 14 amino acids. After removal of 5 bases from V and 6 bases from J, the junction contained 6 bases not matched to a gene. Here the CDR3 DNA reads TGTGCCACCAGCCGCGGACTAGCGCCGGATACGCAGTATTTT. Translated, it gives CATSRGLAPDTQYF.

This clone was recorded once. The V call is TRBV28, the J call TRBJ2-7; 7 bases align to TRBD1. V was clipped by 5 bases and J by 3 bases; unmatched bases: 1. CDR3 length equals 12 residues. CDR1 is MDHEN and CDR2 is SYDVKM in the germline V gene. The CDR3 region has the DNA TGTGCCAGCAGTCGGACAGGCTACGAGCAGTACTTC. The encoded protein is CASSRTGYEQYF.

The V and J genes are TRBV6-5 and TRBJ2-1, with D perhaps matching TRBD2 (6 bases). The germline V and J ends were trimmed by 6 bases and 10 bases, with 22 bases remaining between them. This CDR3 is built from 15 residues. Germline V gives CDR1 MNHEY, CDR2 SVGAGI. The CDR3 protein is CASSPSLARIGEQFF. The CDR3 nucleotides read TGTGCCAGCAGCCCATCCCTAGCGAGAATTGGGGAGCAGTTCTTC.

The J gene is TRBJ2-3, the V gene TRBV5-6; 8 nucleotides match TRBD2. The germline gives CDR1 SGHDT, CDR2 YYEEEE. The junction had 8 bases not matched to a gene; V was cut back by 4 bases and J by 1 base. CDR3 length: 16 residues. The CDR3 DNA follows: TGTGCCAGCAGCATTATTAGCGGGATGGGCACAGATACGCAGTATTTT. Residues: CASSIISGMGTDTQYF.